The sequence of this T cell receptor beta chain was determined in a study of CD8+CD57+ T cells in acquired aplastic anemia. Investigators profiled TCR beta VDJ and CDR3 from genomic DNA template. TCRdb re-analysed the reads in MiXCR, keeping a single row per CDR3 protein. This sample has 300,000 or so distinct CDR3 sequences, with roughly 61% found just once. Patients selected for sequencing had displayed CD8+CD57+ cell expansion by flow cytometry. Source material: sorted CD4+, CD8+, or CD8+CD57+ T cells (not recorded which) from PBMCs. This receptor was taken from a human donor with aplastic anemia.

The CDR3 nucleotides are TGCGCCAGCAGCTTGGGAGTCAGGATGGGTGAAAAACTGTTTTTT. Its protein is CASSLGVRMGEKLFF. This chain connects TRBV5-1 to TRBJ1-4; D remains ambiguous. Germline V gene sequence: CDR1 SGHRS, CDR2 YFSETQ. V was clipped by 0 bases and J by 7 bases, with 13 bases between them. The length of the CDR3 is 15 residues. The full variable domain, in which reference TRBV5-1 and TRBJ1-4 provide the parts outside the CDR3, is KAGVTQTPRYLIKTRGQQVTLSCSPISGHRSVSWYQQTPGQGLQFLFEYFSETQRNKGNFPGRFSGRQFSNSRSEMNVSTLELGDSALYLCASSLGVRMGEKLFFGSGTQLSVL.